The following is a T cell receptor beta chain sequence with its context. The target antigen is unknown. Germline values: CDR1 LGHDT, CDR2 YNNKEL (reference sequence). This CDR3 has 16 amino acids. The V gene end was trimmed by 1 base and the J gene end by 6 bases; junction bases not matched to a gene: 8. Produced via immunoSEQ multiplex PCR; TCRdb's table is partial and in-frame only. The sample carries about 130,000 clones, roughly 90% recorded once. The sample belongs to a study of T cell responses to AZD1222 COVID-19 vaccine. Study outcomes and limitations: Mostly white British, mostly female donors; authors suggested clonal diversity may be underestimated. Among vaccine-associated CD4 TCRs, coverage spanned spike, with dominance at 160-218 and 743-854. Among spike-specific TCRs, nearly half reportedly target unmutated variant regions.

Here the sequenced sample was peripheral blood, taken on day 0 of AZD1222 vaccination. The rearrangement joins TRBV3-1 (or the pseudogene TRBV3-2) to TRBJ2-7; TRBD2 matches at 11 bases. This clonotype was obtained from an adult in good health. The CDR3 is CASSQGGSGRASEQYF. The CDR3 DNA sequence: TGTGCCAGCAGCCAAGGTGGTAGCGGGAGGGCCAGCGAGCAGTACTTC.